What follows are 31 T cell receptor beta chains derived from one specimen sequenced in a study of T cell responses to AZD1222 COVID-19 vaccine. The assay was immunoSEQ multiplex PCR, and TCRdb's table has in-frame clones only and misses some. In the table there are some 100,000 clones, around nine tenths of which are singletons. The sequences come from peripheral blood, collected on day 0 of AZD1222 vaccination. These receptors were collected from an adult in good health.

V gene TRBV9 combines with J gene TRBJ1-4; 7 bases fit TRBD1. V trimming: 0 bases; J trimming: 11 bases; junction bases outside the gene matches: 7. Germline CDR1 reads SGDLS; CDR2 reads YYNGEE. This CDR3 is 14 amino acids long. The CDR3: CASSVGSTGQKLFF. The CDR3, as DNA: TGTGCCAGCAGCGTAGGTTCGACAGGGCAGAAACTGTTTTTT.

This chain joins TRBV28 and TRBJ2-7, with a weak D call TRBD1 (5 bases). This CDR3 has 13 residues. The V gene lost 2 bases and the J gene lost 7 bases, with 12 bases spanning the gap. Germline values: CDR1 MDHEN, CDR2 SYDVKM. CDR3: CASSLSGAREQYF. The CDR3 DNA reads TGTGCCAGCAGTTTAAGTGGGGCGCGTGAGCAGTACTTC.

This clone has a handful of counts. The rearrangement uses TRBV7-2 and TRBJ2-3, with D unclear. Germline V lookup: CDR1 SGHTA, CDR2 FQGNSA. The CDR3 is made up of 15 amino acids. Trimming shortened V by 0 bases and J by 5 bases, and 12 bases separated the two germline ends. CDR3 region: CASSLALGVGDTQYF. The CDR3 nucleotides are TGTGCCAGCAGCTTAGCGCTTGGGGTGGGAGATACGCAGTATTTT.

This chain connects TRBV2 to TRBJ2-6; D gene uncertain. Per germline, CDR1 SNHLY and CDR2 FYNNEI. CDR3 size: 13 residues. V lost 7 bases and J 4 bases, leaving 8 bases between the germline ends. CDR3 nucleotides: TGTGCCAGCAAGAGATCCGGGGCCAACGTCCTGACTTTC. Translated: CASKRSGANVLTF.

The rearrangement links TRBV19 to TRBJ1-2; no clear D. There are 13 residues in the CDR3. Germline V CDR1 and CDR2: LNHDA, SQIVND (reference sequence). V was cut by 8 bases and J by 1 base, with 11 bases left in between. The CDR3 reads CASSRRVNYGYTF. The DNA for the CDR3 is TGTGCCAGTTCCCGACGGGTTAACTATGGCTACACCTTC.

The chain joins TRBV2 to TRBJ1-4; no clear D. The CDR3 extends over 14 amino acids. The germline CDR1 and CDR2 sequences are SNHLY and FYNNEI. Trimming cost V 7 bases and J 5 bases, with 14 bases left between them. CDR3 region: CASKGLQSNEKLFF. CDR3 coding DNA: TGTGCCAGCAAAGGGTTACAGTCGAATGAAAAACTGTTTTTT.

The V gene is TRBV4-1, the J gene TRBJ2-3; D is uncertain. CDR1 and CDR2 (germline): MGHRA, YSYEKL. Trimming left V 2 bases short and J 2 bases short, with 14 bases between. This CDR3 comprises 16 residues. The CDR3 bases are TGCGCCAGCAGCCAAATACACCTCACATACACAGATACGCAGTATTTT. Translating it yields CASSQIHLTYTDTQYF.

The chain carries TRBV7-2 and TRBJ1-2; TRBD1 is a possible D gene (6 bases). Trimming removed 7 bases at V and 5 bases at J, with 29 bases between. This CDR3 has 18 residues. Germline lookup yields CDR1 SGHTA and CDR2 FQGNSA. The CDR3: CASTSAGRGKSVEYGYTF. The DNA of the CDR3 is TGTGCCAGCACCTCGGCGGGCAGGGGAAAATCAGTGGAATATGGCTACACCTTC.

The V call is TRBV7-3, the J call TRBJ2-2, with D possibly TRBD2 on 6 matching bases. The V and J ends lost 5 bases and 2 bases respectively, with 9 bases between them. CDR1 SGHTA and CDR2 FQGTGA come from the germline V gene. This CDR3 is built from 14 residues. The CDR3 here is CASSLRGNTGELFF. The CDR3 DNA sequence: TGTGCCAGCAGCCTGCGGGGTAACACCGGGGAGCTGTTTTTT.

The gene calls are TRBV19 and TRBJ1-2; no reliable D call. V gave up 0 bases and J gave up 4 bases, with 15 bases separating them. CDR3 length equals 16 residues. The germline V gene encodes CDR1 LNHDA and CDR2 SQIVND (reference sequence). DNA of the CDR3: TGTGCCAGTAGTATAGATCCCGCCAGGCGAAGCTATGGCTACACCTTC. Its protein product is CASSIDPARRSYGYTF.

Details on this clone: Other DNA variants within this sample encode the same CDR3. The CDR3: CASSLDPNTEAFF. The CDR3 DNA follows: TGTGCCAGCAGCCTAGACCCAAACACTGAAGCTTTCTTT. The rearrangement joins TRBV7-2 to TRBJ1-1, with D unresolved. CDR3 size: 13 residues. Trimming took 5 bases from V and 2 from J, leaving 9 bases between them. Germline V gene lookup returns CDR1 SGHTA and CDR2 FQGNSA. The variable domain in full, with the rest retrieved from reference TRBV7-2 and TRBJ1-1, is GAGVSQSPSNKVTEKGKDVELRCDPISGHTALYWYRQSLGQGLEFLIYFQGNSAPDKSGLPSDRFSAERTGGSVSTLTIQRTQQEDSAVYLCASSLDPNTEAFFGQGTRLTVV.

The CDR3 sequence is CATSRVFGRTEIKPQHF. CDR3 DNA sequence: TGTGCCACCAGCAGAGTTTTTGGGCGGACAGAGATCAAGCCCCAGCATTTT. The chain links TRBV15 to TRBJ1-5, with D maybe TRBD1 (6 bases). The CDR3 has 17 amino acids. Germline V gene sequence: CDR1 LNHNV, CDR2 YYDKDF (reference sequence). The V end lost 1 base, the J end lost 8 bases, and 21 bases lay between the germline ends.

The chain is built from TRBV9 and TRBJ2-2, with 9 bases matching TRBD2. The CDR3 consists of 17 residues. Per germline, CDR1 SGDLS and CDR2 YYNGEE. V lost 6 bases to trimming and J lost 0 bases; unmatched junction nucleotides: 9. DNA for the CDR3: TGTGCCAGCACCCCCGCGGGAGGGGAAGCGAACACCGGGGAGCTGTTTTTT. Its protein is CASTPAGGEANTGELFF.

This clone was recorded once. The rearrangement links TRBV19 to TRBJ1-2; D might be TRBD1 (6 bases). Germline V gene lookup returns CDR1 LNHDA and CDR2 SQIVND (reference sequence). Trimming removed 2 bases from V and 8 bases from J, with 15 bases in between. The CDR3 has 14 residues. CDR3 sequence (DNA): TGTGCCAGTAGTATATCTACAGGGAATGGAGGCTACACCTTC. Translated, it gives CASSISTGNGGYTF.

The chain couples TRBV3-1 (or the pseudogene TRBV3-2) to TRBJ1-4; D unresolved. Looked up from germline, CDR1 is LGHDT and CDR2 is YNNKEL (reference sequence). Trimming removed 1 base at V and 10 bases at J, with 19 bases between. The CDR3 is 16 residues long. CDR3 nucleotide sequence: TGTGCCAGCAGCCAAGGGTCTGGGGTCGACGGGGTAAAACTGTTTTTT. Protein: CASSQGSGVDGVKLFF.

Only one count was recorded for this clone. The gene calls are TRBV7-9 and TRBJ1-2; a weak D match, TRBD1 (5 bases). Germline V CDR1 and CDR2: SEHNR, FQNEAQ (reference sequence). V lost 1 base and J lost 1, with 16 bases in between. CDR3 length: 17 amino acids. The CDR3 protein is CASSLGLGTAVNYGYTF. CDR3 nucleotide sequence: TGTGCCAGCAGCTTAGGATTGGGGACCGCGGTTAACTATGGCTACACCTTC.

This chain connects TRBV29-1 to TRBJ1-2, with D perhaps TRBD1 (5 bases). CDR1 is SQVTM, CDR2 ANQGSEA, per germline. CDR3 length: 14 residues. The CDR3 spells CGGEQLEGNYGYTF. For the CDR3, the DNA is TGCGGGGGGGAGCAGCTCGAGGGTAACTATGGCTACACCTTC.

This clone has a handful of counts. The chain uses TRBV6-5 and TRBJ2-1; D unresolved. This CDR3 region has 12 residues. Germline lookup yields CDR1 MNHEY and CDR2 SVGAGI. Trimming took 5 bases from V and 6 from J, leaving 8 bases between them. The CDR3 loop is CASSRHRNEQFF. The CDR3 DNA follows: TGTGCCAGCAGTCGACACCGCAATGAGCAGTTCTTC.

The chain is built from TRBV12-5 and TRBJ2-3, with TRBD1 as a possible D gene (5 bases). From germline, CDR1 is LGHNT and CDR2 FRNRAP. Deletions cut 5 bases from V and 6 bases from J, with 6 bases between. CDR3 length: 11 residues. CDR3 in DNA: TGTGCTAGTGGTGGGGCGGATACGCAGTATTTT. Translated: CASGGADTQYF.

The chain has TRBV5-6 and TRBJ2-7; 12 nucleotides agree with TRBD2. CDR3 length: 17 residues. Germline values: CDR1 SGHDT, CDR2 YYEEEE. Trimming took 2 bases from V and 4 from J; bases not matched to a gene: 10. The CDR3 DNA reads TGTGCCAGCAGCTTTCGACTAGCGGGGGCCTCAGGGTACGAGCAGTACTTC. Its translation is CASSFRLAGASGYEQYF.

Here the CDR3 reads CASSLVPPGHQNTEAFF. CDR3 in DNA: TGTGCCAGCAGCTTAGTGCCTCCAGGACACCAGAACACTGAAGCTTTCTTT. The rearrangement joins TRBV7-2 to TRBJ1-1, with D maybe TRBD1 (5 bases). Germline V gene lookup returns CDR1 SGHTA and CDR2 FQGNSA. The V end was cut by 1 base, the J end by 1 base, with 16 bases between. There are 17 residues in the CDR3.

The V gene is TRBV9, the J gene TRBJ1-6; perhaps TRBD1 as D (6 bases). V was shortened by 4 bases and J by 8 bases, with 16 bases between the two germline ends. The CDR3 sequence is 15 residues long. Germline CDR1 SGDLS, CDR2 YYNGEE. The DNA for the CDR3 is TGTGCCAGCAGCCCCTCCGGGGGGCAGTATTCACCCCTCCACTTT. Translated, it gives CASSPSGGQYSPLHF.

This clone was observed once. The rearrangement joins TRBV30 to TRBJ1-2, with D perhaps TRBD1 (6 bases). The CDR3 sequence is 13 residues long. V was clipped by 8 bases and J by 2 bases, with 15 bases between them. Germline lookup yields CDR1 GTSNPN and CDR2 SVGIG (reference sequence). CDR3 nucleotides: TGTGCCCTAAACCGACAGGCCAACTATGGCTACACCTTC. Translated, it gives CALNRQANYGYTF.

Comment on this clone: The same CDR3 arises from other DNA sequences in this sample as well. This chain joins TRBV12-3 or TRBV12-4 and TRBJ2-5; D gene unclear. The CDR3 covers 12 residues. Trimming took 6 bases from V and 0 from J, leaving 5 bases between them. The CDR3 here is CASSLNQETQYF. Written as DNA, the CDR3 is TGTGCCAGCAGCCTGAACCAAGAGACCCAGTACTTC.

V usage is TRBV7-9 and J usage is TRBJ1-2, with 7 bases aligning to TRBD1. The germline V gene has CDR1 SEHNR and CDR2 FQNEAQ (reference sequence). This CDR3 is built from 15 residues. The V gene end was trimmed by 1 base and the J gene end by 8 bases; junction bases not matched to a gene: 10. The CDR3 nucleotides are TGTGCCAGCAGCTTAGATGTCGTTGGGGACAGCGGCTACACCTTC. Its translation is CASSLDVVGDSGYTF. Variable domain in full (rest from reference TRBV7-9 and TRBJ1-2): DTGVSQNPRHKITKRGQNVTFRCDPISEHNRLYWYRQTLGQGPEFLTYFQNEAQLEKSRLLSDRFSAERPKGSFSTLEIQRTEQGDSAMYLCASSLDVVGDSGYTFGSGTRLTVV.

The V gene is TRBV29-1, the J gene TRBJ2-7; D not certain. The CDR3 consists of 12 residues. Germline V gene lookup returns CDR1 SQVTM and CDR2 ANQGSEA. V lost 2 bases and J 2 bases, leaving 7 bases between the germline ends. CDR3 sequence reads: CSVESVTYEQYF. CDR3 DNA sequence: TGCAGCGTTGAATCGGTGACCTACGAGCAGTACTTC.

V usage is TRBV5-1 and J usage is TRBJ1-1; D is unresolved. This CDR3 comprises 14 residues. Germline CDR1 is SGHRS and CDR2 is YFSETQ. V was shortened by 3 bases and J by 1 base, with 10 bases between the two germline ends. In nucleotides, the CDR3 is TGCGCCAGCAGCTCCCTCCTCCGGAACACTGAAGCTTTCTTT. It specifies CASSSLLRNTEAFF.

This clone has just one count. V gene TRBV5-1 combines with J gene TRBJ1-2; D gene ambiguous. The CDR3 spans 13 residues. Trimming stripped 1 base from V and 4 bases from J, with 8 bases between. Germline values: CDR1 SGHRS, CDR2 YFSETQ. CDR3 protein: CASSLLGSYGYTF. As DNA, the CDR3 is TGCGCCAGCAGCTTGTTAGGGAGCTATGGCTACACCTTC.

The chain is built from TRBV5-1 and TRBJ1-2; D is uncertain. Trimming cost V 0 bases and J 4 bases, with 10 bases left between them. Per the germline V gene, CDR1 is SGHRS and CDR2 is YFSETQ. This CDR3 is 14 amino acids long. In DNA, the CDR3 is TGCGCCAGCAGCTTGGAGGTCAGTGGCTATGGCTACACCTTC. Its translation: CASSLEVSGYGYTF.

About this clone itself: A junction boundary mismatches the germline segment, possibly from a read error. This chain links TRBV4-1 with TRBJ2-7; tentatively, D is TRBD1 (5 bases). The germline CDR1 and CDR2 sequences are MGHRA and YSYEKL. The CDR3 has 14 residues. The CDR3 nucleotides are TGCGCCAGCAGTCAAGTAGGGGCGTCCGGGGAGCAGTACTTC. Its translation: CASSQVGASGEQYF.

The V call is TRBV6-1, the J call TRBJ1-2; maybe TRBD1 (5 bases). The CDR3 is 15 residues long. The germline gives CDR1 MNHNS, CDR2 SASEGT. V was clipped by 1 base and J by 5 bases, with 14 bases between them. The CDR3 region is CASSEVLRAGYGYTF. CDR3 bases: TGTGCCAGCAGTGAAGTCCTCAGGGCGGGTTATGGCTACACCTTC.